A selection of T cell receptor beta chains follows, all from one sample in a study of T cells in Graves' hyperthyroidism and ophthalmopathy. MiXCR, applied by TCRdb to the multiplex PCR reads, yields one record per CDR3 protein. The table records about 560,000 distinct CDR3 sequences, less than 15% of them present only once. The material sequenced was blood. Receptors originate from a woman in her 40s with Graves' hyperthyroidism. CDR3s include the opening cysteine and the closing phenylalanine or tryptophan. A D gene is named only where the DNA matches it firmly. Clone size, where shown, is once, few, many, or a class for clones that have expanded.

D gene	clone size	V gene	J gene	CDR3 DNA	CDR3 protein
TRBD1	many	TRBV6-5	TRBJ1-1	TGTGCCAGCAGTTACTTGGGACCGGGACAGCCGAGGGGCACTGAAGCTTTCTTT	CASSYLGPGQPRGTEAFF
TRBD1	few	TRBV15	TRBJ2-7	TGTGCCACCAGCCCCCGGACAGGGGGACTCTACGAGCAGTACTTC	CATSPRTGGLYEQYF
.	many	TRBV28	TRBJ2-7	TGTGCCAGCACAACTCCTGGCTACGAGCAGTACTTC	CASTTPGYEQYF
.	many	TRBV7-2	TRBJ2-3	TGTGCCAGCAGCTTAGTAGTGGGAGGCACAGATACGCAGTATTTT	CASSLVVGGTDTQYF
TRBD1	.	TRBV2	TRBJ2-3	TGTGCCAGCAGTGAATCCGGGACAGGGCGGACAGATACGCAGTATTTT	CASSESGTGRTDTQYF
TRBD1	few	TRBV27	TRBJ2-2	TGTGCCAGCAGTCCGGGGACAGGCGGGGAGCTGTTTTTT	CASSPGTGGELFF
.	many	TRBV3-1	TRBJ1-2	TGTGCCAGCAGCCAAGATGGGACCAAGAATTTTAACTATGGCTACACCTTC	CASSQDGTKNFNYGYTF
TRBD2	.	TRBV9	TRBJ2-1	TGTGCCAGCAGCGGGACCGGGACTAGCAATGAGCAGTTCTTC	CASSGTGTSNEQFF
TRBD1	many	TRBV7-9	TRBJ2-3	TGTGCCAGCAGCTTAGTGGGGACAGATCACGGTACGCAGTATTTT	CASSLVGTDHGTQYF
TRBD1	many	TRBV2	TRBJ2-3	TGTGCCAACGACAGGGAAACGCAGTATTTT	CANDRETQYF
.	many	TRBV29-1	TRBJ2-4	TGCAGCGTGATTTACCGGGCGAACAAAAACATTCAGTACTTC	CSVIYRANKNIQYF
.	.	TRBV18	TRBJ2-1	TGTGCCAGCTCACCACTGACAGAAAGTGAGCAGTTCTTC	CASSPLTESEQFF
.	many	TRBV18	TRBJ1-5	TGTGCCAGCTCACCAGTCGGGGAGAGCAATCAGCCCCAGCATTTT	CASSPVGESNQPQHF
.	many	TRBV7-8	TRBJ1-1	TGTGCCAGCAGCCACATTAACACTGAAGCTTTCTTT	CASSHINTEAFF
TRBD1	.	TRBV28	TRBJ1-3	TGTGCCAGCAGTATTCCACAGGGGGCTTCTGGAAACACCATATATTTT	CASSIPQGASGNTIYF
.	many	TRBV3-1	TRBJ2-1	TGTGCCAGCAGCCAAGCCCCACTAGCCGGGGTTCAGGAGCAGTTCTTC	CASSQAPLAGVQEQFF
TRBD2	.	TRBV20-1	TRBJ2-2	TGCAGTGCTAGGGGACTAGCGGAGAACACCGGGGAGCTGTTTTTT	CSARGLAENTGELFF
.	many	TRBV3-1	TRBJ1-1	TGTGCCAGCAGCCAAGATGGTGCAGTCACTGAAGCTTTCTTT	CASSQDGAVTEAFF
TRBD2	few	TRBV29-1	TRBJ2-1	TGCAGCGTCCCGGCTAAAGGCGGGAGTCCTTCCTACAATGAGCAGTTCTTC	CSVPAKGGSPSYNEQFF
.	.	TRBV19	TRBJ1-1	TGTGCCAGTAGTATCAGACGGGACACTGAAGCTTTCTTT	CASSIRRDTEAFF
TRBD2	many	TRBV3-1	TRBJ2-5	TGTGCCAGCAGCCGCCAGACTAGCGGCGGAAAGACCCAGTACTTC	CASSRQTSGGKTQYF
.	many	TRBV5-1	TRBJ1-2	TGCGCCAGCAGCTTGGAGGGGAAATATGGCTACACCTTC	CASSLEGKYGYTF
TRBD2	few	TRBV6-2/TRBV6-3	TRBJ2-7	TGTGCCAGCAGCCGCCTTTCCACTAGCGGGAGTTTCGAGCAGTACTTC	CASSRLSTSGSFEQYF
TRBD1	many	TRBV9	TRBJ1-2	TGTGCCAGCAGCTCTAGGACAGGGCCAAACTATGGCTACACCTTC	CASSSRTGPNYGYTF
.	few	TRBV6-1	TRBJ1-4	TGTGCCAGCAGTTATAGGGACCACTTTGAAAAACTGTTTTTT	CASSYRDHFEKLFF
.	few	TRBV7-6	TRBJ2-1	TGTGCCAGCAGCCCAGGTATCCAGGGGCTGGGCTCCTACAATGAGCAGTTCTTC	CASSPGIQGLGSYNEQFF
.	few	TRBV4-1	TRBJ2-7	TGCGCCAGCAGCCATTCCGACAAGGTTCCTTTAGAGCAGTACTTC	CASSHSDKVPLEQYF
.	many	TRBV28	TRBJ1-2	TGTGCCACCTCCGGGGTAGGCAGGCAATTCAACTATGGCTACACCTTC	CATSGVGRQFNYGYTF
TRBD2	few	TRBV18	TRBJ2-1	TGTGCCAGCTCACCAAAGGGGGCTAGCGGGAGCAGTGATGAGCAGTTCTTC	CASSPKGASGSSDEQFF
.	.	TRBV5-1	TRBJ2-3	TGCGCCAGCAGCTTGAGCGCGGCCCCGCTTACAGATACGCAGTATTTT	CASSLSAAPLTDTQYF
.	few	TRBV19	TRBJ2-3	TGTGCCAGTAGTGAAAATGGGGATACGCAGTATTTT	CASSENGDTQYF
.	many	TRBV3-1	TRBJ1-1	TGTGCCAGCAGCCAAGATCAAGCGGGCTCCCCCCCCACTGAAGCTTTCTTT	CASSQDQAGSPPTEAFF
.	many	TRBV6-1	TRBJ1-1	TGTGCCAGCAGTGATACTCGGGATGATATCAACACTGAAGCTTTCTTT	CASSDTRDDINTEAFF
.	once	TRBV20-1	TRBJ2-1	TGCAGTGCTCCGACATACAATGAGCAGTTCTTC	CSAPTYNEQFF
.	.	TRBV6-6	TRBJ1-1	TGTGCCAGCAGTTACTCGAGTAGGGGTTTGAACACTGAAGCTTTCTTT	CASSYSSRGLNTEAFF
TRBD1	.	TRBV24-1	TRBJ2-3	TGTGCCACCAGTGACAATCCGGGACAGACCACAGATACGCAGTATTTT	CATSDNPGQTTDTQYF
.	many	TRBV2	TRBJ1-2	TGTGCCAGCAGTGAAGTCTCAAACTATGGCTACACCTTC	CASSEVSNYGYTF
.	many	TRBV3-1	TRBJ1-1	TGTGCCAGCAGCCAAGGCTCCGAAGCGGCTGAAGCTTTCTTT	CASSQGSEAAEAFF
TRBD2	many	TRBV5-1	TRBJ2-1	TGCGCCAGCAGCTTGGAACTAGCGGGAGGGCCACTCGATGAGCAGTTCTTC	CASSLELAGGPLDEQFF
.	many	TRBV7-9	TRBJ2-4	TGTGCCAGCAGCTTGGACGGCATGGGGGCCAAAAACATTCAGTACTTC	CASSLDGMGAKNIQYF
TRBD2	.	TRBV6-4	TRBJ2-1	TGTGCCAGCAGTAGCGGGATTAGGGATGAGCAGTTCTTC	CASSSGIRDEQFF
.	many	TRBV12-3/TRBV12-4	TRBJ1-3	TGTGCCAGCAGTTCTTCAGGCTCTGGAAACACCATATATTTT	CASSSSGSGNTIYF
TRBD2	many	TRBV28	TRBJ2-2	TGTGCCAGCAGTTTTGGACCTACAGGGAAGCGGGAGGGCCCCACCGGGGAGCTGTTTTTT	CASSFGPTGKREGPTGELFF
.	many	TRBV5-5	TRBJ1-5	TGTGCCAGCAGCTTGGTAGGGGCCTTCGTGGAGCCCCAGCATTTT	CASSLVGAFVEPQHF
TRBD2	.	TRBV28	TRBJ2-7	TGTGCTTCCGGGGGATCGACTAGCGGGAGGGTCGAGCAGTACTTC	CASGGSTSGRVEQYF